This is a list of T cell receptor beta chains from one sample in a study of CD8+ T cells in alopecia areata. The method was immunoSEQ multiplex PCR; TCRdb's version includes in-frame clones alone and lacks a portion of them. The profile shows 90,000 to 100,000 clones, 41% of them singletons. The sequencing sample was made of CD4+ T cells sorted from blood. The source of these receptors is a human donor with alopecia areata. The CDR3 runs from the conserved cysteine through the conserved F or W. The order of the fields is D gene, V gene, clone size, J gene, CDR3 DNA, CDR3 protein. D genes are given only for firm matches. The size of a clone is reported for some rows only, either as once, few or many, or as a class for expanded clones.

D gene: -; V gene: TRBV15; clone size: few; J gene: TRBJ1-5; CDR3 DNA: TGTGCCACCAGCAGAGATAGTGGCAGGGCGGGAAGACAGCCCCAGCATTTT; CDR3 protein: CATSRDSGRAGRQPQHF
D gene: -; V gene: TRBV5-6; clone size: -; J gene: TRBJ2-7; CDR3 DNA: TGTGCCAGCAGCTCACCCTGGTGGGGGCAAGGCTCCTACGAGCAGTACTTC; CDR3 protein: CASSSPWWGQGSYEQYF
D gene: TRBD1; V gene: TRBV7-9; clone size: -; J gene: TRBJ2-1; CDR3 DNA: TGTGCCAGCAGCTTAGTAGGGACAGGGAACAATGAGCAGTTCTTC; CDR3 protein: CASSLVGTGNNEQFF
D gene: -; V gene: TRBV30; clone size: few; J gene: TRBJ2-5; CDR3 DNA: TGTGCCTGGGCCACAGGTGGGGCTTACCAAGAGACCCAGTACTTC; CDR3 protein: CAWATGGAYQETQYF
D gene: TRBD1; V gene: TRBV5-1; clone size: few; J gene: TRBJ2-1; CDR3 DNA: TGCGCCAGCAGCTTGGGCCAGGGGGTAACTTATGAGCAGTTCTTC; CDR3 protein: CASSLGQGVTYEQFF
D gene: TRBD1; V gene: TRBV29-1; clone size: -; J gene: TRBJ2-3; CDR3 DNA: TGCAGCGTTGAAGATATCTTGAGGACAGGGCGAAGCACAGATACGCAGTATTTT; CDR3 protein: CSVEDILRTGRSTDTQYF
D gene: -; V gene: TRBV29-1; clone size: few; J gene: TRBJ1-5; CDR3 DNA: TGCAGCGTTGCAGGGATCAATCAGCCCCAGCATTTT; CDR3 protein: CSVAGINQPQHF
D gene: TRBD2; V gene: TRBV2; clone size: -; J gene: TRBJ2-5; CDR3 DNA: TGTGCCAGCAGAGTCCGAGCGGGAGGTAGTCAAGAGACCCAGTACTTC; CDR3 protein: CASRVRAGGSQETQYF
D gene: -; V gene: TRBV18; clone size: few; J gene: TRBJ2-7; CDR3 DNA: TGTGCCAGCTCACCGGGCACCTCCTACGAGCAGTACTTC; CDR3 protein: CASSPGTSYEQYF
D gene: -; V gene: TRBV28; clone size: few; J gene: TRBJ1-1; CDR3 DNA: TGTGCCAGCAGTTTAGGTGGCAGGGCGACCACTGAAGCTTTCTTT; CDR3 protein: CASSLGGRATTEAFF
D gene: -; V gene: TRBV5-1; clone size: few; J gene: TRBJ2-3; CDR3 DNA: TGCGCCAGCAGCTTGGATGGCAGCACAGATACGCAGTATTTT; CDR3 protein: CASSLDGSTDTQYF
D gene: -; V gene: TRBV7-2; clone size: few; J gene: TRBJ2-7; CDR3 DNA: TGTGCCAGCAGCTTAAGCCCCGGCGCCTACGAGCAGTACTTC; CDR3 protein: CASSLSPGAYEQYF
D gene: -; V gene: TRBV11-2; clone size: -; J gene: TRBJ2-3; CDR3 DNA: TGTGCCAGCAGCTTAACCACAGATACGCAGTATTTT; CDR3 protein: CASSLTTDTQYF
D gene: TRBD2; V gene: TRBV28; clone size: -; J gene: TRBJ2-1; CDR3 DNA: TGTGCCAGCTTAGCGGGAGGGAACTACAATGAGCAGTTCTTC; CDR3 protein: CASLAGGNYNEQFF
D gene: -; V gene: TRBV5-1; clone size: few; J gene: TRBJ2-6; CDR3 DNA: TGCGCCAGCAGCAGCAACTCTGGGGCCAACGTCCTGACTTTC; CDR3 protein: CASSSNSGANVLTF
D gene: -; V gene: TRBV29-1; clone size: few; J gene: TRBJ2-7; CDR3 DNA: TGCAGCGTGCTTCGGGGTCGACTTTCCTACGAGCAGTACTTC; CDR3 protein: CSVLRGRLSYEQYF
D gene: -; V gene: TRBV28; clone size: few; J gene: TRBJ1-2; CDR3 DNA: TGTGCCAGCAGTTTAGGTAGTCAGGTCTATGGCTACACCTTC; CDR3 protein: CASSLGSQVYGYTF
D gene: TRBD2; V gene: TRBV18; clone size: -; J gene: TRBJ2-1; CDR3 DNA: TGTGCCAGCTCACCACGGACTAGCGATTACAATGAGCAGTTCTTC; CDR3 protein: CASSPRTSDYNEQFF
D gene: TRBD1; V gene: TRBV29-1; clone size: -; J gene: TRBJ1-1; CDR3 DNA: TGCAGCGAGACAGGGGCGACTGAAGCTTTCTTT; CDR3 protein: CSETGATEAFF
D gene: -; V gene: TRBV30; clone size: -; J gene: TRBJ1-6; CDR3 DNA: TGTGCCTGGAGCGTGGGACATCCTAATTCACCCCTCCACTTT; CDR3 protein: CAWSVGHPNSPLHF
D gene: -; V gene: TRBV19; clone size: few; J gene: TRBJ2-1; CDR3 DNA: TGTGCCAGTAGTACCCCGAAATATGAGCAGTTCTTC; CDR3 protein: CASSTPKYEQFF
D gene: -; V gene: TRBV28; clone size: few; J gene: TRBJ2-7; CDR3 DNA: TGTGCCAGCAGTTCAGCCGCGACACGGGAGAACTACGAGCAGTACTTC; CDR3 protein: CASSSAATRENYEQYF
D gene: TRBD2; V gene: TRBV7-2; clone size: few; J gene: TRBJ2-3; CDR3 DNA: TGTGCCAGCAGCCCGGGGGGCGGGAGGTCAGATACGCAGTATTTT; CDR3 protein: CASSPGGGRSDTQYF
D gene: -; V gene: TRBV6-4; clone size: few; J gene: TRBJ2-1; CDR3 DNA: TGTGCCAGCGGCAACACCAATGAGCAGTTCTTC; CDR3 protein: CASGNTNEQFF
D gene: TRBD1; V gene: TRBV5-4; clone size: -; J gene: TRBJ1-2; CDR3 DNA: TGTGCCAGCACCTCAACAGGGGACAGGGCGGTCTATGGCTACACCTTC; CDR3 protein: CASTSTGDRAVYGYTF
D gene: -; V gene: TRBV27; clone size: few; J gene: TRBJ2-2; CDR3 DNA: TGTGCCAGCAAGGCTCACTCGAACACCGGGGAGCTGTTTTTT; CDR3 protein: CASKAHSNTGELFF
D gene: TRBD2; V gene: TRBV27; clone size: -; J gene: TRBJ2-1; CDR3 DNA: TGTGCCAGCAGCCCAAGATTGATAGCGGGTTACGAGCAGTTCTTC; CDR3 protein: CASSPRLIAGYEQFF
D gene: -; V gene: TRBV15; clone size: -; J gene: TRBJ2-1; CDR3 DNA: TGTGCCACCAGCGGCCGGAACAGAGCTACCCCGTTCAATGAGCAGTTCTTC; CDR3 protein: CATSGRNRATPFNEQFF
D gene: TRBD1; V gene: TRBV30; clone size: -; J gene: TRBJ2-7; CDR3 DNA: TGTGCCTGGAGGGGGACAGGCGAGGGCGAGCAGTACTTC; CDR3 protein: CAWRGTGEGEQYF
D gene: -; V gene: TRBV4-1; clone size: -; J gene: TRBJ2-4; CDR3 DNA: TGCGCCAGCAGCCAAGAAGGCAGCTCATCGGTCAAAAACATTCAGTACTTC; CDR3 protein: CASSQEGSSSVKNIQYF
D gene: -; V gene: TRBV27; clone size: -; J gene: TRBJ2-7; CDR3 DNA: TGTGCCAGCAGTTCCCTTCGCAGCAACCAGCCTCAGGGGCAGTACTTC; CDR3 protein: CASSSLRSNQPQGQYF
D gene: -; V gene: TRBV2; clone size: -; J gene: TRBJ2-5; CDR3 DNA: TGTGCCAGCAGTTCTCGCCAGATCCAAGAGACCCAGTACTTC; CDR3 protein: CASSSRQIQETQYF
D gene: -; V gene: TRBV29-1; clone size: few; J gene: TRBJ1-3; CDR3 DNA: TGCAGCGTAGGACAGACTGGAAACACCATATATTTT; CDR3 protein: CSVGQTGNTIYF
D gene: TRBD1; V gene: TRBV30; clone size: once; J gene: TRBJ1-2; CDR3 DNA: TGTGCCTGGAGTAAGGACAGGGGGCCCTATGGCTACACCTTC; CDR3 protein: CAWSKDRGPYGYTF
D gene: TRBD2; V gene: TRBV7-2; clone size: -; J gene: TRBJ2-7; CDR3 DNA: TGTGCCAGCAGCTTAGACCGGTCCAGCGGGAGCTCCTACGAGCAGTACTTC; CDR3 protein: CASSLDRSSGSSYEQYF
D gene: -; V gene: TRBV7-2; clone size: few; J gene: TRBJ2-2; CDR3 DNA: TGTGCCAGCAGAACCAACGGCTTAAACACCGGGGAGCTGTTTTTT; CDR3 protein: CASRTNGLNTGELFF
D gene: -; V gene: TRBV27; clone size: -; J gene: TRBJ2-5; CDR3 DNA: TGTGCCAGCAGTTCCCGACAGGATAAACAAGAGACCCAGTACTTC; CDR3 protein: CASSSRQDKQETQYF
D gene: -; V gene: TRBV29-1; clone size: few; J gene: TRBJ2-3; CDR3 DNA: TGCAGCGTTGAACTTTCAGGAACAGATACGCAGTATTTT; CDR3 protein: CSVELSGTDTQYF
D gene: TRBD1; V gene: TRBV5-1; clone size: few; J gene: TRBJ2-7; CDR3 DNA: TGCGCCAGCAGCTTGGGGACAGGGGCCTACGAGCAGTACTTC; CDR3 protein: CASSLGTGAYEQYF
D gene: -; V gene: TRBV19; clone size: -; J gene: TRBJ1-6; CDR3 DNA: TGTGCCAGTAACCGCACCCCGTCACCCCTCCACTTT; CDR3 protein: CASNRTPSPLHF
D gene: TRBD2; V gene: TRBV29-1; clone size: -; J gene: TRBJ2-7; CDR3 DNA: TGCAGCCAGGAAGCGGGGGGAGAGTACGAGCAGTACTTC; CDR3 protein: CSQEAGGEYEQYF
D gene: -; V gene: TRBV29-1; clone size: -; J gene: TRBJ2-5; CDR3 DNA: TGCAGCGTTGACAGTTCACGAGAGACCCAGTACTTC; CDR3 protein: CSVDSSRETQYF